A selection of T cell receptor beta chains follows, all from one sample in a study of regulatory T cells in long-lasting Graves disease. MiXCR, run by TCRdb on the multiplex PCR reads, gives a single entry per CDR3 protein. This table has more than 650,000 distinct CDR3 sequences, approximately 29% appearing once. Sequenced material: peripheral blood mononuclear cells (PBMCs), taken when the disease was refractory, from a patient treated with antithyroid drugs. These receptors came from a female donor with Graves disease. Each CDR3 is given with its conserved first and last residue. The order of the fields is clone size, V gene, J gene, D gene, CDR3 protein, CDR3 DNA. A D gene is named only where the DNA matches it firmly. Some rows have no size entry. The others give once, few or many, or a class for an expanded clone.

.	TRBV2	TRBJ2-7	TRBD2	CASRETSGGYEQYF	TGTGCCAGCAGGGAGACTAGCGGGGGCTACGAGCAGTACTTC
few	TRBV15	TRBJ2-3	.	CATSRDWGSDTQYF	TGTGCCACCAGCAGAGATTGGGGTTCAGATACGCAGTATTTT
few	TRBV5-1	TRBJ2-2	.	CASSARLVGDGELFF	TGCGCCAGCAGCGCCCGACTAGTGGGGGACGGGGAGCTGTTTTTT
.	TRBV25-1	TRBJ2-7	.	CASRDVAYEQYF	TGTGCCAGCAGGGACGTAGCCTACGAGCAGTACTTC
many	TRBV12-3/TRBV12-4	TRBJ1-2	.	CASSLRLLPHGYTF	TGTGCCAGCAGTTTGAGGCTCCTTCCCCATGGCTACACCTTC
few	TRBV10-3	TRBJ2-7	.	CAISERDNSYEQYF	TGTGCCATCAGTGAGAGGGACAACTCCTACGAGCAGTACTTC
many	TRBV6-1	TRBJ2-7	.	CASSAGQTYEQYF	TGTGCCAGCAGTGCCGGACAAACCTACGAGCAGTACTTC
many	TRBV7-6	TRBJ2-7	.	CASSTLDNTYEQYF	TGTGCCAGCAGCACCTTGGACAACACCTACGAGCAGTACTTC
.	TRBV6-1	TRBJ1-1	.	CASSVGGSSYMNTEAFF	TGTGCCAGCAGTGTGGGGGGAAGTTCCTACATGAACACTGAAGCTTTCTTT
few	TRBV7-9	TRBJ1-4	TRBD1	CASSSDRENEKLFF	TGTGCCAGCAGCTCTGACAGGGAGAACGAAAAACTGTTTTTT
once	TRBV12-5	TRBJ1-1	.	CASGLGPRTEAFF	TGTGCTAGTGGTTTAGGACCGAGGACTGAAGCTTTCTTT
many	TRBV12-3/TRBV12-4	TRBJ1-5	.	CASSFGRSNQPQHF	TGTGCCAGCAGTTTCGGGCGTAGCAATCAGCCCCAGCATTTT
many	TRBV12-3/TRBV12-4	TRBJ2-4	TRBD2	CASRASGRAQIQYF	TGTGCCAGCAGGGCTAGCGGGAGGGCCCAAATTCAGTACTTC
.	TRBV7-9	TRBJ1-5	TRBD1	CASSLTPTGIDNQPQHF	TGTGCCAGCAGCTTAACCCCGACAGGGATCGACAATCAGCCCCAGCATTTT
.	TRBV27	TRBJ2-2	.	CASSSETGTQDTGELFF	TGTGCCAGCAGTTCCGAAACCGGGACGCAGGACACCGGGGAGCTGTTTTTT
.	TRBV12-3/TRBV12-4	TRBJ1-1	.	CASSLAPGAPEAFF	TGTGCCAGCAGTCTCGCCCCCGGGGCCCCTGAAGCTTTCTTT
.	TRBV6-1	TRBJ1-1	.	CASSEAISGNTEAFF	TGTGCCAGCAGTGAAGCCATTAGCGGGAACACTGAAGCTTTCTTT
.	TRBV27	TRBJ2-7	TRBD2	CASSLSRGYHEQYF	TGTGCCAGCAGTTTATCGCGGGGGTACCACGAGCAGTACTTC
few	TRBV27	TRBJ2-7	TRBD1	CASSLLDRGYEQYF	TGTGCCAGCAGTTTACTCGACAGGGGGTACGAGCAGTACTTC
few	TRBV6-1	TRBJ2-7	.	CASSRTGLPSYEQYF	TGTGCCAGCAGCAGAACAGGACTACCTTCCTACGAGCAGTACTTC
many	TRBV28	TRBJ1-1	TRBD1	CASSLGDRVGYTEAFF	TGTGCCAGCAGTTTGGGGGACAGGGTTGGGTACACTGAAGCTTTCTTT
few	TRBV7-9	TRBJ2-7	.	CASNPGGGGTYEQYF	TGTGCCAGCAACCCAGGAGGTGGGGGAACCTACGAGCAGTACTTC
.	TRBV20-1	TRBJ2-5	TRBD2	CSALTSGSGETQYF	TGCAGTGCGTTAACTAGCGGGAGCGGGGAGACCCAGTACTTC
few	TRBV19	TRBJ1-2	.	CASNPRTEYGYTF	TGTGCCAGTAATCCCCGGACAGAATATGGCTACACCTTC
.	TRBV12-3/TRBV12-4	TRBJ1-5	.	CASSTGMQPQHF	TGTGCCAGCAGTACAGGTATGCAGCCCCAGCATTTT
many	TRBV2	TRBJ2-7	TRBD2	CASRGGTSGNHEQYF	TGTGCCAGCAGAGGGGGGACTAGCGGGAACCACGAGCAGTACTTC
few	TRBV13	TRBJ2-5	TRBD2	CASSSQISGRALETQYF	TGTGCCAGCAGCTCCCAGATTAGCGGGAGGGCCCTGGAGACCCAGTACTTC
few	TRBV2	TRBJ2-2	.	CASSEVRLTGELFF	TGTGCCAGCAGTGAGGTTCGTTTAACCGGGGAGCTGTTTTTT
few	TRBV29-1	TRBJ1-1	TRBD1	CSVGQPKGPTEAFF	TGCAGCGTGGGACAGCCAAAGGGGCCCACTGAAGCTTTCTTT
many	TRBV4-1	TRBJ2-7	TRBD2	CASSQLLTSGRAYEQYF	TGCGCCAGCAGCCAACTTTTGACTAGCGGGAGGGCCTACGAGCAGTACTTC
many	TRBV20-1	TRBJ1-2	.	CSARPGIYGYTF	TGCAGTGCTAGACCAGGGATCTATGGCTACACCTTC
many	TRBV12-3/TRBV12-4	TRBJ1-1	.	CASTGASGWYTEAFF	TGTGCCAGCACGGGGGCAAGTGGATGGTACACTGAAGCTTTCTTT
many	TRBV2	TRBJ2-5	.	CASAGDSQTQETQYF	TGTGCCAGCGCGGGGGACAGTCAGACCCAAGAGACCCAGTACTTC
.	TRBV10-2	TRBJ1-1	.	CASSDGGPGTEAFF	TGCGCCAGCAGCGACGGGGGGCCGGGCACTGAAGCTTTCTTT
.	TRBV6-2/TRBV6-3	TRBJ2-1	.	CASSRLGNRGSDEQFF	TGTGCCAGCAGTCGCTTGGGAAATAGGGGTTCCGATGAGCAGTTCTTC
once	TRBV5-6	TRBJ1-4	.	CASSSGPKNEKLFF	TGTGCCAGCAGCTCCGGACCGAAGAATGAAAAACTGTTTTTT
.	TRBV20-1	TRBJ2-7	.	CSAEGIRGLEQYF	TGCAGTGCAGAGGGGATCCGGGGCCTCGAGCAGTACTTC
.	TRBV25-1	TRBJ2-1	.	CASSEGWPLEQFF	TGTGCCAGCAGTGAGGGTTGGCCACTTGAGCAGTTCTTC
few	TRBV19	TRBJ1-5	TRBD1	CASSIIPTGALNQPQHF	TGTGCCAGTAGTATAATCCCCACAGGGGCTCTCAATCAGCCCCAGCATTTT
.	TRBV4-2	TRBJ1-4	.	CASSQEEGTNEKLFF	TGTGCCAGCAGCCAAGAGGAGGGTACTAATGAAAAACTGTTTTTT
few	TRBV5-1	TRBJ1-2	TRBD1	CASSLEPTGVGGYTF	TGCGCCAGCAGCTTGGAACCGACAGGGGTTGGAGGCTACACCTTC
many	TRBV6-1	TRBJ1-1	.	CASQTNRDFSEAFF	TGTGCCAGCCAAACTAACAGGGACTTCTCTGAAGCTTTCTTT